Listed below are T cell receptor beta chains from one sample, sequenced in a study of cytomegalovirus exposure and HLA in healthy donors. Only in-frame clones appear in the TCRdb table, and some are missing; sequencing was by immunoSEQ multiplex PCR. The profile shows about 250,000 clones, 87% of them singletons. The sequenced sample was PBMCs. These receptors all stem from a man younger than 35 in good health and CMV-seropositive. Both conserved end residues are part of each CDR3. Fields, in order: V gene, J gene, clone size, D gene, CDR3 protein, CDR3 DNA. A D gene is named only where the DNA matches it firmly. The size entry is marked missing in some rows and otherwise reads once, few, many or a size class.

V: TRBV28
J: TRBJ2-7
size: .
D: .
CDR3: CASSPTRGSGSSYEQYF
DNA: TGTGCCAGCAGTCCGACCCGGGGTAGCGGAAGCTCCTACGAGCAGTACTTC

V: TRBV30
J: TRBJ1-1
size: .
D: .
CDR3: CAWSGQLNTEAFF
DNA: TGTGCCTGGAGTGGACAGCTGAACACTGAAGCTTTCTTT

V: TRBV7-9
J: TRBJ2-3
size: .
D: TRBD1
CDR3: CASSQGQGAMDTQYF
DNA: TGTGCCAGCAGCCAGGGACAGGGGGCAATGGATACGCAGTATTTT

V: TRBV28
J: TRBJ1-2
size: .
D: .
CDR3: CARLDGPNGYTF
DNA: TGTGCCAGATTGGACGGACCCAATGGCTACACCTTC

V: TRBV28
J: TRBJ1-1
size: .
D: .
CDR3: CASSLKGGLGNTEAFF
DNA: TGTGCCAGCAGTCTTAAAGGGGGTTTGGGGAACACTGAAGCTTTCTTT

V: TRBV6-5
J: TRBJ2-7
size: .
D: .
CDR3: CASSYGDESSYEQYF
DNA: TGTGCCAGCAGTTACGGGGACGAGAGCTCCTACGAGCAGTACTTC

V: TRBV10-1
J: TRBJ2-7
size: .
D: .
CDR3: CASSVGTSYEQYF
DNA: TGCGCCAGCAGTGTGGGGACTTCCTACGAGCAGTACTTC

V: TRBV5-6
J: TRBJ2-1
size: .
D: .
CDR3: CASSFLHSYNEQFF
DNA: TGTGCCAGCAGCTTCCTACATTCCTACAATGAGCAGTTCTTC

V: TRBV4-1
J: TRBJ2-7
size: .
D: .
CDR3: CASSHGSHYEQYF
DNA: TGCGCCAGCAGCCATGGCAGCCACTACGAGCAGTACTTC

V: TRBV29-1
J: TRBJ1-2
size: .
D: .
CDR3: CSVDTGTNYGYTF
DNA: TGCAGCGTTGATACAGGGACTAACTATGGCTACACCTTC

V: TRBV19
J: TRBJ2-1
size: .
D: .
CDR3: CASRSRGDNEQFF
DNA: TGTGCCAGTAGGAGCAGGGGTGACAATGAGCAGTTCTTC

V: TRBV5-1
J: TRBJ2-3
size: .
D: TRBD2
CDR3: CASSLAVSGRPNTDTQYF
DNA: TGCGCCAGCAGCTTGGCCGTCAGCGGGAGGCCCAACACAGATACGCAGTATTTT

V: TRBV7-7
J: TRBJ2-5
size: .
D: TRBD2
CDR3: CASSFQVGGETQYF
DNA: TGTGCCAGCAGCTTTCAGGTCGGGGGGGAGACCCAGTACTTC

V: TRBV7-2
J: TRBJ2-1
size: .
D: TRBD2
CDR3: CASTLAGVWIEQFF
DNA: TGTGCCAGCACCCTAGCGGGAGTTTGGATTGAGCAGTTCTTC

V: TRBV4-1
J: TRBJ2-1
size: few
D: TRBD1
CDR3: CASSQDETGANEQFF
DNA: TGCGCCAGCAGCCAAGATGAGACAGGGGCTAATGAGCAGTTCTTC

V: TRBV12-5
J: TRBJ2-3
size: once
D: TRBD2
CDR3: CASGLLTGGPVDTQYF
DNA: TGTGCTAGTGGCCTCCTCACGGGAGGGCCTGTAGATACGCAGTATTTT

V: TRBV4-2
J: TRBJ1-2
size: once
D: .
CDR3: CASSRFGAGSGYTF
DNA: TGTGCCAGCAGCCGCTTCGGGGCTGGGTCTGGCTACACCTTC

V: TRBV28
J: TRBJ2-1
size: .
D: TRBD2
CDR3: CASSLPPGLAGDNEQFF
DNA: TGTGCCAGCAGTTTACCCCCGGGACTAGCGGGAGACAATGAGCAGTTCTTC

V: TRBV5-1
J: TRBJ1-1
size: .
D: .
CDR3: CASSPGHTDTEAFF
DNA: TGCGCCAGCAGCCCGGGACATACCGACACTGAAGCTTTCTTT

V: TRBV5-1
J: TRBJ2-3
size: .
D: TRBD1
CDR3: CASSLRGQAGTDTQYF
DNA: TGCGCCAGCAGCCTTCGTGGACAGGCCGGCACAGATACGCAGTATTTT

V: TRBV14
J: TRBJ2-7
size: .
D: .
CDR3: CASSPWGIYEQYF
DNA: TGTGCCAGCAGCCCGTGGGGGATCTACGAGCAGTACTTC

V: TRBV5-1
J: TRBJ2-5
size: .
D: .
CDR3: CASSLAPMETQYF
DNA: TGCGCCAGCAGCTTGGCCCCGATGGAGACCCAGTACTTC

V: TRBV6-6
J: TRBJ1-1
size: .
D: .
CDR3: CASSYLDLVNTEAFF
DNA: TGTGCCAGCAGTTACCTGGATCTGGTGAACACTGAAGCTTTCTTT

V: TRBV5-6
J: TRBJ2-1
size: .
D: .
CDR3: CASSLGGYEQFF
DNA: TGTGCCAGCAGCTTGGGGGGGTATGAGCAGTTCTTC

V: TRBV5-4
J: TRBJ1-2
size: .
D: TRBD1
CDR3: CASSPTGAYYGYTF
DNA: TGTGCCAGCAGCCCTACAGGGGCCTACTATGGCTACACCTTC

V: TRBV19
J: TRBJ1-5
size: .
D: TRBD1
CDR3: CASRETGNSNQPQHF
DNA: TGTGCCAGTAGGGAGACAGGGAATAGCAATCAGCCCCAGCATTTT

V: TRBV7-9
J: TRBJ1-2
size: .
D: .
CDR3: CASSLGTGNGYTF
DNA: TGTGCCAGCAGCTTAGGTACAGGGAATGGCTACACCTTC

V: TRBV10-1
J: TRBJ2-7
size: .
D: .
CDR3: CASSEGQFYEQYF
DNA: TGCGCCAGCAGTGAAGGACAGTTCTACGAGCAGTACTTC

V: TRBV30
J: TRBJ1-2
size: .
D: .
CDR3: CAWSVQGYGYTF
DNA: TGTGCCTGGAGTGTGCAAGGTTATGGCTACACCTTC

V: TRBV30
J: TRBJ1-1
size: .
D: TRBD1
CDR3: CAWSLGQGAAEAFF
DNA: TGTGCCTGGAGTTTGGGACAGGGGGCCGCTGAAGCTTTCTTT

V: TRBV18
J: TRBJ1-2
size: .
D: .
CDR3: CASSPSTGVDGYTF
DNA: TGTGCCAGCTCACCATCGACCGGGGTGGATGGCTACACCTTC

V: TRBV6-4
J: TRBJ1-5
size: many
D: .
CDR3: CASSEGAHQPQHF
DNA: TGTGCCAGCAGTGAGGGGGCCCATCAGCCCCAGCATTTT

V: TRBV19
J: TRBJ2-5
size: .
D: TRBD2
CDR3: CASRSSGTSGRETQYF
DNA: TGTGCCAGTAGGAGTTCCGGGACTAGCGGGAGAGAGACCCAGTACTTC

V: TRBV6-6
J: TRBJ2-5
size: .
D: .
CDR3: CASSRDTAGAQYF
DNA: TGTGCCAGCAGCAGGGACACCGCAGGGGCCCAGTACTTC

V: TRBV2
J: TRBJ2-7
size: .
D: .
CDR3: CASSGFGGSRGEQYF
DNA: TGTGCCAGCAGTGGGTTCGGGGGCTCCAGGGGCGAGCAGTACTTC

V: TRBV4-3
J: TRBJ1-3
size: .
D: .
CDR3: CASSQRESGNTIYF
DNA: TGCGCCAGCAGCCAAAGGGAATCTGGAAACACCATATATTTT

V: TRBV4-3
J: TRBJ1-5
size: .
D: .
CDR3: CASSQEDRPDQPQHF
DNA: TGCGCCAGCAGCCAAGAGGACCGGCCGGATCAGCCCCAGCATTTT

V: TRBV28
J: TRBJ1-2
size: few
D: .
CDR3: CASSGSRAYAYGYTF
DNA: TGTGCCAGCAGTGGCTCCAGGGCCTACGCCTATGGCTACACCTTC

V: TRBV29-1
J: TRBJ2-3
size: once
D: .
CDR3: CSASSLDTQYF
DNA: TGCAGCGCTTCTAGCCTTGATACGCAGTATTTT

V: TRBV25-1
J: TRBJ2-1
size: .
D: TRBD2
CDR3: CASSSPFSGRAYNEQFF
DNA: TGTGCCAGCAGTTCTCCCTTTAGCGGGAGGGCCTACAATGAGCAGTTCTTC

V: TRBV30
J: TRBJ2-5
size: .
D: TRBD2
CDR3: CAWGFGLAGEETQYF
DNA: TGTGCCTGGGGATTCGGACTAGCGGGAGAAGAGACCCAGTACTTC

V: TRBV4-1
J: TRBJ1-4
size: .
D: .
CDR3: CASSARQGRGEKLFF
DNA: TGCGCCAGCAGCGCACGCCAGGGTCGCGGGGAAAAACTGTTTTTT

V: TRBV20-1
J: TRBJ2-3
size: once
D: .
CDR3: CSALARQPLYF
DNA: TGCAGTGCCTTAGCCCGCCAACCCCTGTATTTT

V: TRBV5-4
J: TRBJ2-1
size: .
D: TRBD1
CDR3: CASSLQGVNNEQFF
DNA: TGTGCCAGCAGCTTACAGGGGGTTAACAATGAGCAGTTCTTC

V: TRBV20-1
J: TRBJ2-7
size: once
D: .
CDR3: CSARPSVEQYF
DNA: TGCAGTGCTAGACCCTCCGTGGAGCAGTACTTC

V: TRBV18
J: TRBJ2-4
size: once
D: TRBD1
CDR3: CASSRFTGVLGGIQYF
DNA: TGTGCCAGCTCACGATTCACAGGGGTTCTAGGAGGAATTCAGTACTTC

V: TRBV13
J: TRBJ2-7
size: .
D: .
CDR3: CASSRDSYEQYF
DNA: TGTGCCAGCAGCCGGGATTCCTACGAGCAGTACTTC

V: TRBV6-5
J: TRBJ2-7
size: .
D: TRBD1
CDR3: CASSRDRVHEQYF
DNA: TGTGCCAGCAGCCGGGACAGGGTACACGAGCAGTACTTC

V: TRBV9
J: TRBJ1-1
size: .
D: TRBD1
CDR3: CASSAVGGQGSAEAFF
DNA: TGTGCCAGCAGCGCCGTGGGGGGACAGGGGTCGGCTGAAGCTTTCTTT

V: TRBV15
J: TRBJ2-3
size: .
D: TRBD1
CDR3: CATRTGGSADTQYF
DNA: TGTGCCACCAGAACAGGGGGCTCGGCAGATACGCAGTATTTT

V: TRBV5-1
J: TRBJ2-7
size: few
D: .
CDR3: CASSLESGQRYF
DNA: TGCGCCAGCAGCTTGGAGTCAGGCCAACGGTACTTC